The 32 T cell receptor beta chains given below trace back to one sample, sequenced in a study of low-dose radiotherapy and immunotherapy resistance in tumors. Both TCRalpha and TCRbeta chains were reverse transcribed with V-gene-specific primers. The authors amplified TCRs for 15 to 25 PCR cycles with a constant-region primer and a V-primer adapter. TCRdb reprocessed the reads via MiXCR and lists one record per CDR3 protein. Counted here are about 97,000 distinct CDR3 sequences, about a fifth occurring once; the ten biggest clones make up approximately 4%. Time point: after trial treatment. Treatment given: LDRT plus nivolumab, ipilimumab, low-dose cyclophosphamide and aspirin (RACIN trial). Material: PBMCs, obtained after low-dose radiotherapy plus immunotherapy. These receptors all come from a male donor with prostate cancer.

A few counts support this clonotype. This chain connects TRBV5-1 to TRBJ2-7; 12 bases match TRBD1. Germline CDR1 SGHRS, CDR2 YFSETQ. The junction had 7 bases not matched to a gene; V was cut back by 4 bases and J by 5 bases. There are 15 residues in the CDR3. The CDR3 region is CASSRKRDRGHEQYF. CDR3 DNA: TGCGCCAGCAGCCGCAAGAGGGACAGGGGGCACGAGCAGTACTTC.

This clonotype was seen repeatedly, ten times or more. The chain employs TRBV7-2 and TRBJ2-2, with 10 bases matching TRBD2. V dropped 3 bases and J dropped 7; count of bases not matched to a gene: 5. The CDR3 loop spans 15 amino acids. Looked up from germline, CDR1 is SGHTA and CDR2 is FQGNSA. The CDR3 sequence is CASSFQRGGIGELFF. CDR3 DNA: TGTGCCAGCAGCTTTCAGCGGGGGGGAATCGGGGAGCTGTTTTTT.

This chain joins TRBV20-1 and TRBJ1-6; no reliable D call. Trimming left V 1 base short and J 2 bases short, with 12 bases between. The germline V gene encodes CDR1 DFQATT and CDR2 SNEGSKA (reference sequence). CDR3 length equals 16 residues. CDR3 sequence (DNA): TGCAGTGCTAGAGTATTAACCGGGCCCTATAATTCACCCCTCCACTTT. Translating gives CSARVLTGPYNSPLHF.

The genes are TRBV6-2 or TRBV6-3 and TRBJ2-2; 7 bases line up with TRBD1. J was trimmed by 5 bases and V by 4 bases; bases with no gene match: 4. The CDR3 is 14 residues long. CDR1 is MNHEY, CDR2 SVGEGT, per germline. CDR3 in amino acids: CASSSDRMTGELFF. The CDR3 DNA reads TGTGCCAGCAGTTCGGACAGGATGACCGGGGAGCTGTTTTTT.

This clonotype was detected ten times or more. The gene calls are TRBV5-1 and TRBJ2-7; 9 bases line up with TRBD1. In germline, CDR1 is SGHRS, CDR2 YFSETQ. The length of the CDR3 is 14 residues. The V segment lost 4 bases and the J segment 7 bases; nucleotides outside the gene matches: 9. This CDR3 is CASSRSDRGMEQYF. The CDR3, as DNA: TGCGCCAGCAGCCGTTCGGACAGGGGCATGGAGCAGTACTTC.

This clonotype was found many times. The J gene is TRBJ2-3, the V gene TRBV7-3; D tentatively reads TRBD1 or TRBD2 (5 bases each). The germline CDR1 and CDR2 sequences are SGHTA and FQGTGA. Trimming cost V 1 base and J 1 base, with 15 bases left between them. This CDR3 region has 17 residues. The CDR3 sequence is CASSLIGAPPGTDTQYF. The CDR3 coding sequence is TGTGCCAGCAGCTTAATCGGGGCCCCCCCGGGCACAGATACGCAGTATTTT.

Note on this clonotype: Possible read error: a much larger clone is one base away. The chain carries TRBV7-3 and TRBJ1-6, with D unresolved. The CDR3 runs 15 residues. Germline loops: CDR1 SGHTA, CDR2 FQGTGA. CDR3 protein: CANSPGEGPYSPLHF. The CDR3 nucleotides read TGTGCCAACAGCCCCGGTGAGGGTCCGTATTCACCCCTCCACTTT.

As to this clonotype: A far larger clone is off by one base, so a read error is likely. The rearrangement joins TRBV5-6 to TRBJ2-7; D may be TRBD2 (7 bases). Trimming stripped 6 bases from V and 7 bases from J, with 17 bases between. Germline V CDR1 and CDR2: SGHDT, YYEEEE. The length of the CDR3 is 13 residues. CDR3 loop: CASTWGGAGEQYF. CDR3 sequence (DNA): TGTGCCAGCACCTGGGGGGGGGCGGGTGAGCAGTACTTC.

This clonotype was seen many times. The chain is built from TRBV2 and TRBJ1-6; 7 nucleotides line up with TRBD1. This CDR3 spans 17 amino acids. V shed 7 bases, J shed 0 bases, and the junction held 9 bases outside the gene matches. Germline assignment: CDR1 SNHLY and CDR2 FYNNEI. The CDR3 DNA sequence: TGTGCCAGCAAAGGGACAGCCGCCCGCTCCTATAATTCACCCCTCCACTTT. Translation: CASKGTAARSYNSPLHF. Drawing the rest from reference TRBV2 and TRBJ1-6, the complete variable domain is EPEVTQTPSHQVTQMGQEVILRCVPISNHLYFYWYRQILGQKVEFLVSFYNNEISEKSEIFDDQFSVERPDGSNFTLKIRSTKLEDSAMYFCASKGTAARSYNSPLHFGNGTRLTVT.

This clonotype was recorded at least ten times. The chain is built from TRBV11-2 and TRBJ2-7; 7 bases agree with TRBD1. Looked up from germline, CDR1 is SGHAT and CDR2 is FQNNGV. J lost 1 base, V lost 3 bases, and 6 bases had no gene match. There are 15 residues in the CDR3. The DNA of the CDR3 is TGTGCCAGCAGCTTTGACAGGGAAGTTTCCTACGAGCAGTACTTC. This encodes CASSFDREVSYEQYF.

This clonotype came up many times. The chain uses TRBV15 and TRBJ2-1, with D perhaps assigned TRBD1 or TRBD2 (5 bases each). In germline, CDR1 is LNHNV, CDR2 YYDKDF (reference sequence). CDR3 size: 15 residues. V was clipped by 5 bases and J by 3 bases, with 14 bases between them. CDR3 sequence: CATSQGVELYNEQFF. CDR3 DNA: TGTGCCACCAGCCAGGGAGTAGAGCTCTACAATGAGCAGTTCTTC.

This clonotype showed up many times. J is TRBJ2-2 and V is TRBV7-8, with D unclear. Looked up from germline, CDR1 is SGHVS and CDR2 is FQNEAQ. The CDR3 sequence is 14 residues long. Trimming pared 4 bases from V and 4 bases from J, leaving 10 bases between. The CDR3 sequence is CASSSAEITGELFF. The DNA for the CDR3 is TGTGCCAGCAGCTCGGCAGAGATCACCGGGGAGCTGTTTTTT.

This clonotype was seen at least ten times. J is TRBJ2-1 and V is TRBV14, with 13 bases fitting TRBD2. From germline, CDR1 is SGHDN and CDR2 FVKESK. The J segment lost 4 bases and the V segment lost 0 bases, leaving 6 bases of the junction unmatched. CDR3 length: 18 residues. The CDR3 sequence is CASSQDATSGGGYNEQFF. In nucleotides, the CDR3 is TGTGCCAGCAGCCAAGATGCAACTAGCGGGGGGGGGTACAATGAGCAGTTCTTC.

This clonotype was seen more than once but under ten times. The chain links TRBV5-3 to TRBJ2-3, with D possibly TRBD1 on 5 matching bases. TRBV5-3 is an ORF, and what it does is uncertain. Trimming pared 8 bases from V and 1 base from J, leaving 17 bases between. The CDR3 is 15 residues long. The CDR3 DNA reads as TGTGCCAGCCGACCACCTACACAGGGCACAGATACGCAGTATTTT. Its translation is CASRPPTQGTDTQYF.

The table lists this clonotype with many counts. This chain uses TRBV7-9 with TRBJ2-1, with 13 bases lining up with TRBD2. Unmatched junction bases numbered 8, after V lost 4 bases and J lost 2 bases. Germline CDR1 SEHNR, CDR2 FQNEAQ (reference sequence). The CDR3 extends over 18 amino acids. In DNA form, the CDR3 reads TGTGCCAGCAGCTCCATTCGACTAGCGGGGGGCACCTACAATGAGCAGTTCTTC. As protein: CASSSIRLAGGTYNEQFF.

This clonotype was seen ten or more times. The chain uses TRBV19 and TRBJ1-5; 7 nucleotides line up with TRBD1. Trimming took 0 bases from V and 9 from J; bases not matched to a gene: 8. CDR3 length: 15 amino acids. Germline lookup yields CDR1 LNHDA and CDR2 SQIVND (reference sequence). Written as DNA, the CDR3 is TGTGCCAGTAGTATAGATCAGGACAGGTGGGTGCCCCAGCATTTT. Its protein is CASSIDQDRWVPQHF.

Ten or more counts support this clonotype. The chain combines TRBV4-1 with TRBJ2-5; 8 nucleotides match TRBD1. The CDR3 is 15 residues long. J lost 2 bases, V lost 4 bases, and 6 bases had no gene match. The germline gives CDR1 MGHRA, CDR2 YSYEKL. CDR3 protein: CASSLDRGGQETQYF. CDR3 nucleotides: TGCGCCAGCAGCCTTGACAGGGGTGGTCAAGAGACCCAGTACTTC.

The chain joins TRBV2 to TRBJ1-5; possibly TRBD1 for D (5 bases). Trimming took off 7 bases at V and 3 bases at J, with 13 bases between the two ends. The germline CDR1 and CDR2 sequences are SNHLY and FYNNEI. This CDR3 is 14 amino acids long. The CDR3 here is CASKYRGNNQPQHF. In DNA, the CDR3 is TGTGCCAGCAAGTATCGGGGGAACAATCAGCCCCAGCATTTT.

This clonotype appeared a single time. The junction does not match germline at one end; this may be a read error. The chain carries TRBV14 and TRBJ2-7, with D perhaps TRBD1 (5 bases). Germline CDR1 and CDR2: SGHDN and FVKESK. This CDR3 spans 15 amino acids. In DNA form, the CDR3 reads TGTGCCAGCAGCCACGCCGGAACAGGCGCTACGAAGAGTAGCTTC. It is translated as CASSHAGTGATKSSF. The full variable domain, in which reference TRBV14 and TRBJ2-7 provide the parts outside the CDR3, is EAGVTQFPSHSVIEKGQTVTLRCDPISGHDNLYWYRRVMGKEIKFLLHFVKESKQDESGMPNNRFLAERTGGTYSTLKVQPAELEDSGVYFCASSHAGTGATKSSFGPGTRLTVT.

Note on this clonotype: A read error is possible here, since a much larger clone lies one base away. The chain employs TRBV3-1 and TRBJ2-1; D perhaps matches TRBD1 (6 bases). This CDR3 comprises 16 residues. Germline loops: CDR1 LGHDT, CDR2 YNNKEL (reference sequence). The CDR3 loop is CASSQAGESSYNEEFF. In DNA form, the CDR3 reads TGTGCCAGCAGCCAAGCAGGGGAAAGCTCCTACAATGAGGAGTTCTTC.

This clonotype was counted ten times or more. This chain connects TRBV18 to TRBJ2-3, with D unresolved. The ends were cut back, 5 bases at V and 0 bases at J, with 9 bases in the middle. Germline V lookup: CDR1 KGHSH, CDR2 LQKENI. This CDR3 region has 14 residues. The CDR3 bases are TGTGCCAGCTCAACGGTGGAGAGCACAGATACGCAGTATTTT. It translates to CASSTVESTDTQYF. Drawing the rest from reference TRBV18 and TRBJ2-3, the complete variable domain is NAGVMQNPRHLVRRRGQEARLRCSPMKGHSHVYWYRQLPEEGLKFMVYLQKENIIDESGMPKERFSAEFPKEGPSILRIQQVVRGDSAAYFCASSTVESTDTQYFGPGTRLTVL.

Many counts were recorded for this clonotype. The CDR3 bases are TGTGCCAGCAGTTACTCGGCAGGCTACGAGCAGTACTTC. Translation: CASSYSAGYEQYF. The chain employs TRBV6-2 or TRBV6-3 and TRBJ2-7; D is unresolved. Germline lookup yields CDR1 MNHEY and CDR2 SVGEGT. The CDR3 runs 13 residues. Between the trimmed V and J ends, which lost 0 bases and 3 bases, there was a span of 6 bases.

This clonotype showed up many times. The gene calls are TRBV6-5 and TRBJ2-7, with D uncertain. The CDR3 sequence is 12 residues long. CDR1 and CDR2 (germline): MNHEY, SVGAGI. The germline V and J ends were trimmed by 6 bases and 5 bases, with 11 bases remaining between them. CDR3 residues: CASRTGDDEQYF. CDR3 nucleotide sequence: TGTGCCAGCAGGACTGGGGATGACGAGCAGTACTTC.

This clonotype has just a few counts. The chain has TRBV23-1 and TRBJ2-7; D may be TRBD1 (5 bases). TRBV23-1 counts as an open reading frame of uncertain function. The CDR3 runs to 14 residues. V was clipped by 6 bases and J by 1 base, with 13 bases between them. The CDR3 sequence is CASRGHLASYEQYF. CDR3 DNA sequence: TGCGCCAGCAGAGGACACTTGGCTTCCTACGAGCAGTACTTC.

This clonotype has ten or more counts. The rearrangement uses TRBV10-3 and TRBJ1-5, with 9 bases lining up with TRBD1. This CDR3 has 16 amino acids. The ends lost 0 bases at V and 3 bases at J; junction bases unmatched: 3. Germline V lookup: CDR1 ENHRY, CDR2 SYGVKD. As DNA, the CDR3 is TGTGCCATCAGTGAGTCTAGGACAGGGGACAATCAGCCCCAGCATTTT. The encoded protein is CAISESRTGDNQPQHF.

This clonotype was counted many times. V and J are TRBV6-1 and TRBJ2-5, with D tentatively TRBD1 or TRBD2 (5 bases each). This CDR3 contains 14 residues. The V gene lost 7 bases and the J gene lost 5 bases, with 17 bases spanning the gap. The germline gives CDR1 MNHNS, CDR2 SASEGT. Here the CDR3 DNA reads TGTGCCAGCAACGACGATGGGGGAGAGGAGACCCAGTACTTC. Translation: CASNDDGGEETQYF.

The CDR3 spells CSADDRQNTEAFF. DNA for the CDR3: TGCAGTGCTGATGACAGACAGAACACTGAAGCTTTCTTT. The chain has TRBV20-1 and TRBJ1-1; perhaps TRBD1 as D (5 bases). The CDR3 runs to 13 residues. Deletions cut 5 bases from V and 1 base from J, with 11 bases between. Germline-derived CDR1 and CDR2 are DFQATT and SNEGSKA (reference sequence).

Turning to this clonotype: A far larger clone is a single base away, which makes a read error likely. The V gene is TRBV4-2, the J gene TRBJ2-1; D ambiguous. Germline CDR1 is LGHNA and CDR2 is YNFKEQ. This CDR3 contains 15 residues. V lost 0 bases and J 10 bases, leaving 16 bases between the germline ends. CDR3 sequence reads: CASSQEGSPGYEQFF. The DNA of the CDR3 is TGTGCCAGCAGCCAAGAAGGGTCCCCCGGCTACGAGCAGTTCTTC.

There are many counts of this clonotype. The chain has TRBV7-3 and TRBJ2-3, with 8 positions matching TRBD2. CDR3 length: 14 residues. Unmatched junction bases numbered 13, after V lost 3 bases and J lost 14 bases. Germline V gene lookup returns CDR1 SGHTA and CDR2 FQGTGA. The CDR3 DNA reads TGTGCCAGCAGCTTTACCGGGGGGGGCACCCCTTGGTATTTT. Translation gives CASSFTGGGTPWYF.

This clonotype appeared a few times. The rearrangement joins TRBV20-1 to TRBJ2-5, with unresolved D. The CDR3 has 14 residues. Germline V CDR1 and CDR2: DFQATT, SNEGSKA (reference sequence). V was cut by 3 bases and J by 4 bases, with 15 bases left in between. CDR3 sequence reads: CSASDSRRPETQYF. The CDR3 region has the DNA TGCAGTGCTAGCGATAGCCGGCGACCAGAGACCCAGTACTTC.

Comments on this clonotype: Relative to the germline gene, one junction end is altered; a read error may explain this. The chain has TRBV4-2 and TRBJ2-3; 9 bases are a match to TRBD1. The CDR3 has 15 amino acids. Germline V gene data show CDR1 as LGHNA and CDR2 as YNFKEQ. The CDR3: CASSQGTGDTDAQYF. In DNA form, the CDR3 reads TGTGCCAGCAGCCAAGGGACAGGGGACACAGATGCGCAGTATTTT.

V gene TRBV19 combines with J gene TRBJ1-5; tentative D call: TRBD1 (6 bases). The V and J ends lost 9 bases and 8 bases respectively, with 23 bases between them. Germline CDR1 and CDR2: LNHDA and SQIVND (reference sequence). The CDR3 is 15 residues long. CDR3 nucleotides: TGTGCCAGCTCCCCCCGGGGGCGCGGGTTTAAGCCCCAGCATTTT. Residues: CASSPRGRGFKPQHF.